Listed below are T cell receptor beta chains from one sample, sequenced in a study of blood T cell repertoires in COVID-19. Assay: immunoSEQ multiplex PCR; the TCRdb copy retains only in-frame clones and omits some. The sample holds approximately 440,000 clones, 87% seen once. Sequenced material: PBMCs or T cells enriched from blood (not recorded which). The source is a woman aged 18-29 years who had recovered from COVID-19. CDR3s include the opening cysteine and the closing phenylalanine or tryptophan. The order of the fields is V gene, CDR3 protein.

v_gene: TRBV7-9
CDR3aa: CASSSGVAGGEQYF

v_gene: TRBV25-1
CDR3aa: CASSLVTGYGYTF

v_gene: TRBV28
CDR3aa: CASARLSSGNTIYF

v_gene: TRBV7-2
CDR3aa: CASSPQGHANTEAFF

v_gene: TRBV29-1
CDR3aa: CSVEYGEIYNEQFF

v_gene: TRBV19
CDR3aa: CASSITAGPGNTIYF

v_gene: TRBV6-5
CDR3aa: CAIRGSSLEAFF

v_gene: TRBV7-7
CDR3aa: CASSQTSGASYNEQFF

v_gene: TRBV6-1
CDR3aa: CASSDDRGPDTQYF

v_gene: TRBV18
CDR3aa: CASSPPDAGNIQYF

v_gene: TRBV9
CDR3aa: CASTVGGATNEKLFF

v_gene: TRBV7-8
CDR3aa: CASSLVLRQGIDEQYF

v_gene: TRBV11-3
CDR3aa: CASSSGDRNTIYF

v_gene: TRBV28
CDR3aa: CASSMRRLGLKEKYF

v_gene: TRBV5-1
CDR3aa: CASRAGDPSTGELFF

v_gene: TRBV5-1
CDR3aa: CASSPDRGETQYF

v_gene: TRBV10-3
CDR3aa: CAISGRGGAGQPQHF

v_gene: TRBV19
CDR3aa: CASCPRTRPTGELFF

v_gene: TRBV6-5
CDR3aa: CASRTQRQGSSGYTF

v_gene: TRBV5-1
CDR3aa: CASISGGIQPQHF

v_gene: TRBV6-5
CDR3aa: CASSSSGGFLYEQYF

v_gene: TRBV3-1/TRBV3-2
CDR3aa: CASSQGTETTYEQYF

v_gene: TRBV2
CDR3aa: CASSYRGSSYEQYF

v_gene: TRBV6-5
CDR3aa: CASSSRNTEAFF

v_gene: TRBV5-8
CDR3aa: CASLNAGETYEQYF

v_gene: TRBV7-2
CDR3aa: CASSFAGDGYTF

v_gene: TRBV21-1
CDR3aa: CASTPLGHSNSPLHF

v_gene: TRBV6-5
CDR3aa: CASSLRLGHTGELFF

v_gene: TRBV15
CDR3aa: CATSRDGTGLSTDTQYF

v_gene: TRBV5-1
CDR3aa: CASKMGTAEDTQYF

v_gene: TRBV4-2
CDR3aa: CASSQVSVAGPGDTQYF

v_gene: TRBV5-1
CDR3aa: CASSWRQGLPPDTQYF

v_gene: TRBV4-2
CDR3aa: CASSQPRGEGTGELFF

v_gene: TRBV5-4
CDR3aa: CASSLAGGARSYNEQFF

v_gene: TRBV7-3
CDR3aa: CASSLKGRVRDMNTEAFF

v_gene: TRBV19
CDR3aa: CASSRRTDHYGYTF

v_gene: TRBV7-7
CDR3aa: CASSPSAGELFF

v_gene: TRBV5-8
CDR3aa: CASSLWRVGYEQYF

v_gene: TRBV19
CDR3aa: CATRWREATEAFF

v_gene: TRBV2
CDR3aa: CATQTAQKEKLFF

v_gene: TRBV2
CDR3aa: CASSGDRGKAFF

v_gene: TRBV9
CDR3aa: CASSPTAGEHNEQFF

v_gene: TRBV5-1
CDR3aa: CASSLHFSTGNTEAFF

v_gene: TRBV7-9
CDR3aa: CASSFLEQSSGNTIYF

v_gene: TRBV5-1
CDR3aa: CASTLLGQGRTGELFF

v_gene: TRBV28
CDR3aa: CASSLPGTVYMNTEAFF

v_gene: TRBV28
CDR3aa: CASSPGADTQYF

v_gene: TRBV30
CDR3aa: CAWSQKETGGYEKLFF

v_gene: TRBV6-5
CDR3aa: CASSYSTGYLNTEAFF

v_gene: TRBV30
CDR3aa: CAWDQNSPLHF